The sequence of this T cell receptor beta chain was determined in a study of shared clonotypes between healthy human individuals. Points from the study as a whole: A reduction in generation probabilities was seen for non-shared clonotypes relative to those shared by all four donors.

Trimming removed 3 bases from V and 3 bases from J, with 9 bases in between. The CDR3 totals 13 residues. The V gene's germline CDR1 is LNHDA and CDR2 SQIVND (reference sequence). The naive CD8 subset, CD45RO-negative cells positively selected for CCR7, excluded terminally differentiated effector memory CD45RA+ cells. Sequencing was performed with immunoSEQ multiplex PCR; in TCRdb, only in-frame clones are kept and a portion is missing. Here the sample spans about 2 million clones, about 95% being singletons. About this clone: Its specificity is unknown.

V usage is TRBV19 and J usage is TRBJ2-7; D is ambiguous. This TCR derives from a man aged 18 to 30 in good health. The sample was naive CD8+ T cells sorted from blood. The CDR3 coding sequence is TGTGCCAGTAGTATCTACAGCGACTACGAGCAGTACTTC. It codes for CASSIYSDYEQYF. Together with reference TRBV19 and TRBJ2-7, the CDR3 gives the full variable domain: DGGITQSPKYLFRKEGQNVTLSCEQNLNHDAMYWYRQDPGQGLRLIYYSQIVNDFQKGDIAEGYSVSREKKESFPLTVTSAQKNPTAFYLCASSIYSDYEQYFGPGTRLTVT.